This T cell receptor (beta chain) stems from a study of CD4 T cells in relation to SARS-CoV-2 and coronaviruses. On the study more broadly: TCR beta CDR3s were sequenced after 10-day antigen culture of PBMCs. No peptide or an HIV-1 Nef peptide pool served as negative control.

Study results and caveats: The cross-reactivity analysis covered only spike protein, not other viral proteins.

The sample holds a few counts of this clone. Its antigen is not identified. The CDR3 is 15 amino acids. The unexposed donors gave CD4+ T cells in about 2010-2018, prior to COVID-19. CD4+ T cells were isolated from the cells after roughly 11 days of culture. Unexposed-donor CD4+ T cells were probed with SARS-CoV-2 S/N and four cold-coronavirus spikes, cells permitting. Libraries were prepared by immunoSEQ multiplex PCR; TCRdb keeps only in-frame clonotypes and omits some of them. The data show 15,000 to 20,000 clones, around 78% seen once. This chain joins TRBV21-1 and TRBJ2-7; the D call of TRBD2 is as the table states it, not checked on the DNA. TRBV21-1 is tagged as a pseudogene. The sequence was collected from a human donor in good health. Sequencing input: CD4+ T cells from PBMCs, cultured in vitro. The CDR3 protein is CASSKDEAGVYEQYF. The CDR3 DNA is TGTGCCAGCAGCAAAGACGAAGCGGGAGTTTACGAGCAGTACTTC.